The 17 T cell receptor beta chains in this list originate from one sample, sequenced in a study of blood T cells in healthy people across ages. The second PCR ran roughly 6 to 12 cycles with a sample-barcoded 5' primer and J-beta primers. TCRdb fed the 5' RACE reads into MiXCR, producing one record per CDR3 protein. The repertoire holds hundreds of thousands of distinct CDR3 sequences, approximately 59% seen once, with 28% in the top ten. Sequencing was performed on blood. Receptors were obtained from a man in his thirties or forties in good health.

The DNA for the CDR3 is TGCAGCGTTGAAAGGGGAAGAGGCACTGAAGCTTTCTTT. This gives the protein CSVERGRGTEAFF. The rearrangement joins TRBV29-1 to TRBJ1-1; D is perhaps TRBD1 (5 bases). The germline V gene encodes CDR1 SQVTM and CDR2 ANQGSEA. The length of the CDR3 is 13 residues. V was pared by 2 bases and J by 4 bases, with 11 bases between. Full variable domain (remainder filled in from reference TRBV29-1 and TRBJ1-1): SAVISQKPSRDICQRGTSLTIQCQVDSQVTMMFWYRQQPGQSLTLIATANQGSEATYESGFVIDKFPISRPNLTFSTLTVSNMSPEDSSIYLCSVERGRGTEAFFGQGTRLTVV.

The chain's CDR3 is CASSPQTGRDSPLHF. CDR3 DNA: TGCGCCAGCAGCCCACAGACAGGTCGGGATTCACCCCTCCACTTT. The rearrangement uses TRBV5-1 and TRBJ1-6, with D possibly TRBD1 on 6 matching bases. In germline, CDR1 is SGHRS, CDR2 YFSETQ. Trimming shortened V by 4 bases and J by 8 bases, and 16 bases separated the two germline ends. The CDR3 is 15 amino acids.

In its sample, this clonotype was seen a few times. The gene calls are TRBV12-3 or TRBV12-4 and TRBJ2-1; the match to TRBD2 covers 10 bases. The V segment lost 6 bases and the J segment 6 bases; nucleotides outside the gene matches: 8. The CDR3 length is 15 residues. CDR3 in amino acids: CASSPKGLASNEQFF. CDR3 nucleotides: TGTGCCAGCAGCCCCAAGGGACTAGCGTCCAATGAGCAGTTCTTC.

The chain uses TRBV2 and TRBJ2-3; 9 nucleotides agree with TRBD1. The length of the CDR3 is 16 residues. V trimming: 4 bases; J trimming: 3 bases; junction bases outside the gene matches: 8. Germline CDR1 reads SNHLY; CDR2 reads FYNNEI. This CDR3 reads CASSVWDRAATDTQYF. The CDR3 DNA is TGTGCCAGCAGTGTCTGGGACAGGGCCGCAACAGATACGCAGTATTTT.

The genes are TRBV4-3 and TRBJ2-3; D is unresolved. V lost 1 base to trimming and J lost 4 bases, with 15 bases between them. From germline, CDR1 is LGHNA and CDR2 YSLEER. The CDR3 is 16 residues long. Here the CDR3 DNA reads TGCGCCAGCAGCCAAGTGGGTTTTGTGTTCCCAGATACGCAGTATTTT. It encodes CASSQVGFVFPDTQYF.

The chain couples TRBV12-3 or TRBV12-4 to TRBJ1-5; weak D call: TRBD1 (6 bases). This CDR3 has 15 amino acids. Trimming cost V 5 bases and J 6 bases, with 17 bases left between them. CDR3 nucleotides: TGTGCCAGCAGTAGTACAGGGATGATGGGTCAGCCCCAGCATTTT. This encodes CASSSTGMMGQPQHF.

This clonotype was counted between two and nine times. The V call is TRBV25-1, the J call TRBJ2-7; TRBD1 agrees at 9 bases. CDR3 length: 13 amino acids. Germline CDR1 is MGHDK and CDR2 is SYGVNS. V dropped 5 bases and J dropped 5; count of bases not matched to a gene: 4. CDR3 region: CASSRTGANEQYF. The DNA for the CDR3 is TGTGCCAGCAGTCGGACAGGGGCCAACGAGCAGTACTTC.

This clonotype has at least ten counts. A much larger clone lies a single base off, so this may be a read error. The gene calls are TRBV18 and TRBJ2-7; D gene unclear. The CDR3 contains 12 residues. Germline values: CDR1 KGHSH, CDR2 LQKENI. The CDR3 DNA sequence: TGTGCCAGCGCACCAGAAGGCTACGAGCAGTACTTC. This translates into CASAPEGYEQYF.

With regard to this clonotype: One junction end disagrees with the germline gene, perhaps due to a read error. The chain uses TRBV7-3 and TRBJ2-3; TRBD2 agrees at 9 bases. CDR3 length: 16 residues. Germline lookup yields CDR1 SGHTA and CDR2 FQGTGA. CDR3 loop: CASSLRTSEWADTQYF. The DNA for the CDR3 is TGTGCCAGCAGCTTAAGGACTAGCGAGTGGGCAGATACACAGTATTTT. Variable domain in full (rest from reference TRBV7-3 and TRBJ2-3): GAGVSQTPSNKVTEKGKYVELRCDPISGHTALYWYRQSLGQGPEFLIYFQGTGAADDSGLPNDRFFAVRPEGSVSTLKIQRTERGDSAVYLCASSLRTSEWADTQYFGPGTRLTVL.

The CDR3 reads CASSQEMGTSGSTDTQYF. CDR3 in DNA: TGTGCCAGCAGCCAGGAGATGGGGACTAGCGGGAGCACAGATACGCAGTATTTT. This chain joins TRBV4-2 and TRBJ2-3; 12 bases are a match to TRBD2. The germline CDR1 and CDR2 sequences are LGHNA and YNFKEQ. With 3 bases clipped from V and 0 bases from J, the junction kept 7 bases outside the gene matches. CDR3 size: 18 residues.

This clonotype was counted a single time. J is TRBJ1-2 and V is TRBV28; 7 bases line up with TRBD1. The CDR3 is 16 amino acids. Germline V gene sequence: CDR1 MDHEN, CDR2 SYDVKM. The trim removed 5 bases at V and 3 bases at J, leaving 12 bases unmatched. The CDR3 loop is CASSPMRGQKDYGYTF. The CDR3, as DNA: TGTGCCAGCAGTCCCATGCGGGGACAGAAAGACTATGGCTACACCTTC.

The chain combines TRBV7-2 with TRBJ2-1; TRBD2 aligns across 7 bases. V trimming: 5 bases; J trimming: 5 bases; junction bases outside the gene matches: 12. CDR3 size: 16 residues. The germline CDR1 and CDR2 sequences are SGHTA and FQGNSA. The CDR3, as DNA: TGTGCCAGCAGCCCCGGGGTAGCGGGCACTGACAATGAGCAGTTCTTC. Its translation: CASSPGVAGTDNEQFF.

The chain uses TRBV12-3 or TRBV12-4 and TRBJ1-5, with D possibly TRBD1 on 5 matching bases. Trimming shortened V by 6 bases and J by 8 bases, and 17 bases separated the two germline ends. The CDR3 is 14 residues long. The CDR3 DNA is TGTGCCAGCAGATGGGCGAGGGGCTCGGAGCCCCAGCATTTT. This codes for CASRWARGSEPQHF.

The sample holds one count of this clonotype. DNA of the CDR3: TGTGCCAGCGATAGCGGGGGCCGCACAGATACGCAGTATTTT. This gives the protein CASDSGGRTDTQYF. The J gene is TRBJ2-3, the V gene TRBV14, with TRBD2 identical over 9 bases. The CDR3 sequence is 14 residues long. Germline CDR1 reads SGHDN; CDR2 reads FVKESK. V was pared by 8 bases and J by 1 base, with 4 bases of the junction left unmatched.

The chain is built from TRBV29-1 and TRBJ1-5; D gene unclear. This CDR3 is built from 12 residues. CDR1 and CDR2 (germline): SQVTM, ANQGSEA. The V and J ends lost 4 bases and 5 bases respectively, with 9 bases between them. CDR3 sequence reads: CSVAQDYQPQHF. CDR3 coding DNA: TGCAGCGTTGCCCAGGACTATCAGCCCCAGCATTTT.

This clonotype was detected a few times. The J gene is TRBJ2-7, the V gene TRBV27, with D tentatively TRBD1 (5 bases). This CDR3 is built from 14 residues. Germline V gene data show CDR1 as MNHEY and CDR2 as SMNVEV (reference sequence). Trimming stripped 3 bases from V and 3 bases from J, with 12 bases between. The CDR3 is CASSFTSTGYEQYF. The CDR3 DNA follows: TGTGCCAGCAGTTTCACCTCCACAGGCTACGAGCAGTACTTC.

V usage is TRBV7-3 and J usage is TRBJ2-5, with D perhaps being TRBD1 or TRBD2 (5 bases each). The assigned J gene may be wrong: the sequence end matches TRBJ2-7 better. Germline V CDR1 and CDR2: SGHTA, FQGTGA. CDR3 size: 14 residues. The chain's CDR3 is CASSLNQGDYEQYF. CDR3 sequence (DNA): TGTGCCAGCAGCTTAAATCAGGGAGACTACGAGCAGTACTTC.